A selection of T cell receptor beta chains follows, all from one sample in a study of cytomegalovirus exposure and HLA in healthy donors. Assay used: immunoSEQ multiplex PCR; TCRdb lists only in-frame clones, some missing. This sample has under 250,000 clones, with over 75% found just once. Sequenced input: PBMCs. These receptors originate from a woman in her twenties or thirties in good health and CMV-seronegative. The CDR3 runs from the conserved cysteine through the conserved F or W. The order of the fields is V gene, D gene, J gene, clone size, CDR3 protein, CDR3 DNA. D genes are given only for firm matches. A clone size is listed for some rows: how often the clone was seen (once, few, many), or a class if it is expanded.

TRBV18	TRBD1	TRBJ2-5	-	CASSPGTGAETQYF	TGTGCCAGCTCACCTGGGACAGGGGCGGAGACCCAGTACTTC
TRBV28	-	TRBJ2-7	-	CASSRYLRQHGNEQYF	TGTGCCAGCAGTCGGTACCTAAGACAGCATGGTAACGAGCAGTACTTC
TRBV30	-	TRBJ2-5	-	CAWSVGAFLQETQYF	TGTGCCTGGAGTGTAGGAGCGTTCCTCCAAGAGACCCAGTACTTC
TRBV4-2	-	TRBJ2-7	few	CASSQRSSGGPRGLVSYEQYF	TGTGCCAGCAGCCAAAGATCGTCCGGGGGGCCGAGGGGGTTAGTTTCCTACGAGCAGTACTTC
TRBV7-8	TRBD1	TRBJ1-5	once	CASSLAPTGSIQPQHF	TGTGCCAGCAGCTTGGCTCCGACAGGGTCTATTCAGCCCCAGCATTTT
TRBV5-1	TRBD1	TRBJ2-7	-	CASAPGQGSFEQYF	TGCGCCAGTGCACCGGGACAGGGGAGTTTCGAGCAGTACTTC
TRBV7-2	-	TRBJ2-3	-	CASRTNRANTDTQYF	TGTGCCAGCCGCACGAACAGGGCGAACACAGATACGCAGTATTTT
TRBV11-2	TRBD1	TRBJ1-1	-	CASSWDPGTGFTEAFF	TGTGCCAGCAGCTGGGACCCCGGGACAGGGTTCACTGAGGCTTTCTTT
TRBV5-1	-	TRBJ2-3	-	CASSLAAQGSDTQYF	TGCGCCAGCAGCTTGGCCGCCCAGGGTTCAGATACGCAGTATTTT
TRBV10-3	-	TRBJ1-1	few	CAISEGGGTEAFF	TGTGCCATCAGTGAGGGGGGGGGCACTGAAGCTTTCTTT
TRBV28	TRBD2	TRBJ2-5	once	CASSWSGKETQYF	TGTGCCAGCAGTTGGAGCGGGAAAGAGACCCAGTACTTC
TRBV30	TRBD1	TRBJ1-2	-	CAYRGTGNYGYTF	TGTGCCTATCGCGGGACAGGGAACTATGGCTACACCTTC
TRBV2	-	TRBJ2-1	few	CASSDSTLTAHEQFF	TGTGCCAGCAGTGACAGCACCCTAACAGCACATGAGCAGTTCTTC
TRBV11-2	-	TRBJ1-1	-	CASSSYSTPNTEAFF	TGTGCCAGCAGCTCCTACTCTACTCCGAACACTGAAGCTTTCTTT
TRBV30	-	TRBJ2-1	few	CAWSVQVSEQFF	TGTGCCTGGAGTGTACAGGTTAGTGAGCAGTTCTTC
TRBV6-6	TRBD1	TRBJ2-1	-	CASSRDRGFDEQFF	TGTGCCAGCAGCAGGGACAGGGGTTTCGATGAGCAGTTCTTC
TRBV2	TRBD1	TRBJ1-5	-	CASTGQGRRQPQHF	TGTGCCAGCACGGGACAGGGCCGTCGCCAGCCCCAGCATTTT
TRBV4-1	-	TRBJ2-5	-	CASSRTYESGRLAETQYF	TGCGCCAGCAGCCGAACGTACGAATCAGGGCGGTTGGCGGAGACCCAGTACTTC
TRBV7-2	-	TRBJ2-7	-	CASSLALSTIYEQYF	TGTGCCAGCAGCTTAGCGCTCTCTACCATCTACGAGCAGTACTTC
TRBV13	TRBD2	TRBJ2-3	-	CASSPPPIAGDQDTQYF	TGTGCCAGCAGCCCTCCCCCTATAGCGGGAGATCAAGATACGCAGTATTTT
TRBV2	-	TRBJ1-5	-	CASSGVRDQPQHF	TGTGCCAGCAGCGGGGTGCGAGATCAGCCCCAGCATTTT
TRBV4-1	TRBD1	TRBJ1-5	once	CASSQKQGGGNQPQHF	TGCGCCAGCAGCCAGAAGCAGGGGGGTGGCAATCAGCCCCAGCATTTT
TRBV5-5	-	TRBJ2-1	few	CASSFPGWGEQFF	TGTGCCAGCAGCTTCCCAGGGTGGGGTGAGCAGTTCTTC
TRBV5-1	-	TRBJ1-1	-	CASRFVGPLNTEAFF	TGCGCCAGCAGATTTGTGGGCCCTCTGAACACTGAAGCTTTCTTT
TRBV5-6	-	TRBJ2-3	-	CASSLFGGGTDTQYF	TGTGCCAGCAGCTTGTTCGGCGGCGGCACAGATACGCAGTATTTT
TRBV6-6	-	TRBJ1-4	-	CASSSPSGSIGEKLFF	TGTGCCAGCAGTTCGCCATCAGGGTCAATCGGGGAAAAACTGTTTTTT
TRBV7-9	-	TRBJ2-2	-	CASSLAGGPRGGELFF	TGTGCCAGCAGCTTAGCGGGAGGCCCGAGGGGCGGGGAGCTGTTTTTT
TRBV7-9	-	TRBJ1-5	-	CASSQQGQPQHF	TGTGCCAGCAGCCAACAGGGCCAGCCCCAGCATTTT